Listed below are T cell receptor beta chains from one sample, sequenced in a study of Ad26.COV2.S vaccination and SARS-CoV-2 variants. The repertoire was sequenced with immunoSEQ multiplex PCR; TCRdb's copy has only in-frame clones and lacks some. Here the sample spans 300,000 to 350,000 clones, around 81% being singletons. The source was peripheral blood, collected in a trial of Ad26.COV2.S vaccine versus placebo. These receptors were obtained from a person between 18 and 60 years old who received the Ad26.COV2.S COVID-19 vaccine or a placebo. The CDR3 runs from the conserved cysteine through the conserved F or W. The order of the fields is clone size, J gene, D gene, CDR3 length, V gene, CDR3 DNA, CDR3 protein. A D gene is named only where the DNA matches it firmly. For some rows the clone size is stated as once, few or many, or as a class when expanded; others skip it.

clone size: -
J gene: TRBJ1-2
D gene: -
CDR3 length: 14
V gene: TRBV4-2
CDR3 DNA: TGTGCCAGCAGCCAAGATGGGCATATCTATGGCTACACCTTC
CDR3 protein: CASSQDGHIYGYTF

clone size: once
J gene: TRBJ1-2
D gene: TRBD1
CDR3 length: 14
V gene: TRBV28
CDR3 DNA: TGTGCCAGCAGTGCCCAGGGGGCATTTAATGGCTACACCTTC
CDR3 protein: CASSAQGAFNGYTF

clone size: once
J gene: TRBJ1-2
D gene: -
CDR3 length: 15
V gene: TRBV28
CDR3 DNA: TGTGCCAGCTTCGTCAAGGCTTCTAGAAGTGGGGGCTACACCTTC
CDR3 protein: CASFVKASRSGGYTF

clone size: -
J gene: TRBJ1-2
D gene: -
CDR3 length: 14
V gene: TRBV5-3
CDR3 DNA: TGTGCCAGAAGTTGGCTTAGGACACGCTATGGCTACACCTTC
CDR3 protein: CARSWLRTRYGYTF

clone size: -
J gene: TRBJ1-1
D gene: TRBD1
CDR3 length: 18
V gene: TRBV28
CDR3 DNA: TGTGCCAGCAGTTCCTACACTCCCGGACAGGGACGGAACACTGAAGCTTTCTTT
CDR3 protein: CASSSYTPGQGRNTEAFF

clone size: -
J gene: TRBJ1-1
D gene: -
CDR3 length: 13
V gene: TRBV12-3/TRBV12-4
CDR3 DNA: TGTGCCAGCAGTTCAGGGCTTAACACTGAAGCTTTCTTT
CDR3 protein: CASSSGLNTEAFF

clone size: -
J gene: TRBJ1-2
D gene: -
CDR3 length: 15
V gene: TRBV6-1
CDR3 DNA: TGTGCCAGTCATTGGGGGCAATCCCAGTCGTATGGCTACACCTTC
CDR3 protein: CASHWGQSQSYGYTF

clone size: -
J gene: TRBJ2-1
D gene: TRBD2
CDR3 length: 17
V gene: TRBV18
CDR3 DNA: TGTGCCAGCTCACCACCGGGACTAGCGGGGGCCCCCTGGGAGCAGTTCTTC
CDR3 protein: CASSPPGLAGAPWEQFF

clone size: -
J gene: TRBJ1-2
D gene: -
CDR3 length: 13
V gene: TRBV5-6
CDR3 DNA: TGTGCCAGCAGCACAGACCGAGACTATGGCTACACCTTC
CDR3 protein: CASSTDRDYGYTF

clone size: -
J gene: TRBJ1-3
D gene: -
CDR3 length: 13
V gene: TRBV7-9
CDR3 DNA: TGTGCCAGCAGCCCGAGCTCTGGAAACACCATATATTTT
CDR3 protein: CASSPSSGNTIYF

clone size: -
J gene: TRBJ2-7
D gene: TRBD1
CDR3 length: 13
V gene: TRBV12-3/TRBV12-4
CDR3 DNA: TGTGCCAGCAGTTTGGGACAGTCCTACGAGCAGTACTTC
CDR3 protein: CASSLGQSYEQYF

clone size: -
J gene: TRBJ2-7
D gene: -
CDR3 length: 12
V gene: TRBV19
CDR3 DNA: TGTGCCACCAGGAGTTTCTCCTACGAGCAGTACTTC
CDR3 protein: CATRSFSYEQYF

clone size: few
J gene: TRBJ1-6
D gene: TRBD1
CDR3 length: 15
V gene: TRBV19
CDR3 DNA: TGTGCCAGCATTGACCGGGACAGGGCAAATTCACCCCTCCACTTT
CDR3 protein: CASIDRDRANSPLHF

clone size: -
J gene: TRBJ1-2
D gene: -
CDR3 length: 14
V gene: TRBV7-9
CDR3 DNA: TGTGCCAGCACTCGGGACACTAGGAACTATGGCTACACCTTC
CDR3 protein: CASTRDTRNYGYTF

clone size: -
J gene: TRBJ2-7
D gene: -
CDR3 length: 13
V gene: TRBV28
CDR3 DNA: TGTGCCACCCTATCGGTCGGGTCCTACGAGCAGTACTTC
CDR3 protein: CATLSVGSYEQYF

clone size: -
J gene: TRBJ1-1
D gene: TRBD1
CDR3 length: 14
V gene: TRBV6-2/TRBV6-3
CDR3 DNA: TGTGCCAGCAGCTCGAGGGGGCCGATAGGTGAAGCTTTCTTT
CDR3 protein: CASSSRGPIGEAFF

clone size: -
J gene: TRBJ2-1
D gene: TRBD1
CDR3 length: 15
V gene: TRBV5-1
CDR3 DNA: TGCGCCAGCAGCCAAAGGACAGGGGGCGAAAATGAGCAGTTCTTC
CDR3 protein: CASSQRTGGENEQFF

clone size: -
J gene: TRBJ1-2
D gene: -
CDR3 length: 19
V gene: TRBV5-6
CDR3 DNA: TGTGCCAGCAGCCCCCGATATGACGGGTTCCGGGGGCTGAACTATGGCTACACCTTC
CDR3 protein: CASSPRYDGFRGLNYGYTF

clone size: -
J gene: TRBJ2-3
D gene: -
CDR3 length: 16
V gene: TRBV7-3
CDR3 DNA: TGTGCCAGCAGCCACGGGCCGCCCGCCCCCCCAGATACGCAGTATTTT
CDR3 protein: CASSHGPPAPPDTQYF

clone size: few
J gene: TRBJ1-1
D gene: -
CDR3 length: 16
V gene: TRBV28
CDR3 DNA: TGTGCCAGCAGTTTGTATACACTCTTGAGGGTGGCTGAAGCTTTCTTT
CDR3 protein: CASSLYTLLRVAEAFF

clone size: -
J gene: TRBJ1-4
D gene: TRBD1
CDR3 length: 15
V gene: TRBV7-2
CDR3 DNA: TGTGCCAGCAGAAAACCGGGACAGGGGCCTGAAAAACTGTTTTTT
CDR3 protein: CASRKPGQGPEKLFF

clone size: -
J gene: TRBJ2-1
D gene: -
CDR3 length: 16
V gene: TRBV7-2
CDR3 DNA: TGTGCCAGCAGCTTAGGTCCCGGCGGGGGCAACAATGAGCAGTTCTTC
CDR3 protein: CASSLGPGGGNNEQFF

clone size: -
J gene: TRBJ1-6
D gene: -
CDR3 length: 12
V gene: TRBV2
CDR3 DNA: TGTGCCAGCAGTGACAGGTTCTCACCCCTCCACTTT
CDR3 protein: CASSDRFSPLHF

clone size: -
J gene: TRBJ2-2
D gene: TRBD2
CDR3 length: 15
V gene: TRBV27
CDR3 DNA: TGTGCCAGCAGTTACAATCCGGGGGGAACCGGGGAGCTGTTTTTT
CDR3 protein: CASSYNPGGTGELFF

clone size: few
J gene: TRBJ1-1
D gene: -
CDR3 length: 14
V gene: TRBV19
CDR3 DNA: TGTGCCAGTAGTACACAGATTGGGGGCACTGAAGCTTTCTTT
CDR3 protein: CASSTQIGGTEAFF

clone size: -
J gene: TRBJ1-6
D gene: TRBD1
CDR3 length: 16
V gene: TRBV5-5
CDR3 DNA: TGTGCCAGCAGCTTCCTCCCGGGACAGGGAGGCTCACCCCTCCACTTT
CDR3 protein: CASSFLPGQGGSPLHF

clone size: -
J gene: TRBJ1-1
D gene: -
CDR3 length: 15
V gene: TRBV4-1
CDR3 DNA: TGCGCCAGCAGCCAAGATCGGAGTAAGGAGACTGAAGCTTTCTTT
CDR3 protein: CASSQDRSKETEAFF

clone size: -
J gene: TRBJ2-7
D gene: -
CDR3 length: 14
V gene: TRBV18
CDR3 DNA: TGTGCCAGCTCACCACCGATGCCGACAGCCGAGCAGTACTTC
CDR3 protein: CASSPPMPTAEQYF

clone size: -
J gene: TRBJ1-4
D gene: -
CDR3 length: 14
V gene: TRBV9
CDR3 DNA: TGTGCCAGCAGCGTAACGGGGAGTAATGAAAAACTGTTTTTT
CDR3 protein: CASSVTGSNEKLFF

clone size: -
J gene: TRBJ1-2
D gene: -
CDR3 length: 11
V gene: TRBV12-3/TRBV12-4
CDR3 DNA: TGTGCCAGCAGTCGAGGCTATGGCTACACCTTC
CDR3 protein: CASSRGYGYTF

clone size: -
J gene: TRBJ2-7
D gene: TRBD2
CDR3 length: 17
V gene: TRBV3-1/TRBV3-2
CDR3 DNA: TGTGCCAGCAGCTTAGCCGGACTAGCGGGCCTCAACTACGAGCAGTACTTC
CDR3 protein: CASSLAGLAGLNYEQYF

clone size: -
J gene: TRBJ1-2
D gene: -
CDR3 length: 14
V gene: TRBV28
CDR3 DNA: TGTGCCAGCAGTTTGAGCGGGGCAGGCTATGGCTACACCTTC
CDR3 protein: CASSLSGAGYGYTF

clone size: -
J gene: TRBJ1-3
D gene: -
CDR3 length: 13
V gene: TRBV7-9
CDR3 DNA: TGTGCCAGCAGCCTCGGGACAACTAACACCATATATTTT
CDR3 protein: CASSLGTTNTIYF

clone size: -
J gene: TRBJ1-1
D gene: TRBD1
CDR3 length: 17
V gene: TRBV23-1
CDR3 DNA: TGCGCCAGCAGTCTCAAGGACAGGGGGTTGGTGAACACTGAAGCTTTCTTT
CDR3 protein: CASSLKDRGLVNTEAFF

clone size: -
J gene: TRBJ1-4
D gene: -
CDR3 length: 14
V gene: TRBV6-6
CDR3 DNA: TGTGCCAGCAGATCAGGGTTAACTAATGAAAAACTGTTTTTT
CDR3 protein: CASRSGLTNEKLFF

clone size: few
J gene: TRBJ2-7
D gene: -
CDR3 length: 14
V gene: TRBV5-5
CDR3 DNA: TGTGCCAGCAGCTTAACGATAAGGGGGTACGAGCAGTACTTC
CDR3 protein: CASSLTIRGYEQYF

clone size: -
J gene: TRBJ2-7
D gene: -
CDR3 length: 15
V gene: TRBV7-9
CDR3 DNA: TGTGCCAGCAGCTCCCAAGGACAAAGTACCTACGAGCAGTACTTC
CDR3 protein: CASSSQGQSTYEQYF

clone size: -
J gene: TRBJ2-3
D gene: TRBD2
CDR3 length: 14
V gene: TRBV2
CDR3 DNA: TGTGCCAGCAGCTGGGCGGGGGGCACAGATACGCAGTATTTT
CDR3 protein: CASSWAGGTDTQYF

clone size: -
J gene: TRBJ2-2
D gene: TRBD1
CDR3 length: 15
V gene: TRBV11-2
CDR3 DNA: TGTGCCAGCAGCTTAAGACAGGGGAATACCGGGGAGCTGTTTTTT
CDR3 protein: CASSLRQGNTGELFF

clone size: -
J gene: TRBJ2-2
D gene: -
CDR3 length: 12
V gene: TRBV2
CDR3 DNA: TGTGCCAGCAGGACATTCACCGGGGAGCTGTTTTTT
CDR3 protein: CASRTFTGELFF

clone size: -
J gene: TRBJ1-1
D gene: TRBD1
CDR3 length: 16
V gene: TRBV5-1
CDR3 DNA: TGCGCCAGCAGCCAGGGGGCGCCGCGGGTCAACACTGAAGCTTTCTTT
CDR3 protein: CASSQGAPRVNTEAFF

clone size: -
J gene: TRBJ2-3
D gene: TRBD1
CDR3 length: 14
V gene: TRBV5-1
CDR3 DNA: TGCGCCAGCAGCACACGGACAGGGGCAGATACGCAGTATTTT
CDR3 protein: CASSTRTGADTQYF

clone size: -
J gene: TRBJ2-4
D gene: TRBD2
CDR3 length: 18
V gene: TRBV5-5
CDR3 DNA: TGTGCCAGCAGCGCGGGACTAGCGGGGGCCGGGACCAAAAACATTCAGTACTTC
CDR3 protein: CASSAGLAGAGTKNIQYF

clone size: few
J gene: TRBJ2-7
D gene: TRBD2
CDR3 length: 16
V gene: TRBV5-6
CDR3 DNA: TGTGCCAGCAGCTCGATAACCGGGACTATCTCCTACGAGCAGTACTTC
CDR3 protein: CASSSITGTISYEQYF

clone size: -
J gene: TRBJ1-2
D gene: -
CDR3 length: 12
V gene: TRBV24-1
CDR3 DNA: TGTGCCACCAGTGACGACAGCTATGGCTACACCTTC
CDR3 protein: CATSDDSYGYTF

clone size: -
J gene: TRBJ2-3
D gene: -
CDR3 length: 18
V gene: TRBV6-2/TRBV6-3
CDR3 DNA: TGTGCCAGCAGTCGTGTAACTATTGGTGGAGCGAGGGCAGATACGCAGTATTTT
CDR3 protein: CASSRVTIGGARADTQYF

clone size: -
J gene: TRBJ2-3
D gene: -
CDR3 length: 12
V gene: TRBV6-5
CDR3 DNA: TGTGCCAGCGGGTCCGTCACAGATACGCAGTATTTT
CDR3 protein: CASGSVTDTQYF

clone size: -
J gene: TRBJ1-1
D gene: -
CDR3 length: 13
V gene: TRBV12-3/TRBV12-4
CDR3 DNA: TGTGCCAGCAGTTTACAGGCAGGCACTGAAGCTTTCTTT
CDR3 protein: CASSLQAGTEAFF

clone size: -
J gene: TRBJ2-5
D gene: -
CDR3 length: 15
V gene: TRBV6-5
CDR3 DNA: TGTGCCAGCAGTTACTCGAGCCGGGCGTGGGAGACCCAGTACTTC
CDR3 protein: CASSYSSRAWETQYF

clone size: -
J gene: TRBJ2-5
D gene: TRBD2
CDR3 length: 15
V gene: TRBV29-1
CDR3 DNA: TGCAGCGTGAGGACTAGCGGGGGGTTCCAAGAGACCCAGTACTTC
CDR3 protein: CSVRTSGGFQETQYF

clone size: -
J gene: TRBJ2-3
D gene: TRBD2
CDR3 length: 18
V gene: TRBV4-1
CDR3 DNA: TGCGCCAGCAGCCAAGATCTGGGACTAGCGGGGCCGACAGATACGCAGTATTTT
CDR3 protein: CASSQDLGLAGPTDTQYF

clone size: -
J gene: TRBJ1-1
D gene: -
CDR3 length: 15
V gene: TRBV4-1
CDR3 DNA: TGCGCCAGCAGCCAAGTCCAGGCGCCGAACACTGAAGCTTTCTTT
CDR3 protein: CASSQVQAPNTEAFF

clone size: -
J gene: TRBJ1-5
D gene: TRBD1
CDR3 length: 17
V gene: TRBV7-8
CDR3 DNA: TGTGCCAGCAGCTTAGCACCTATTACAGGGGGCGACCAGCCCCAGCATTTT
CDR3 protein: CASSLAPITGGDQPQHF